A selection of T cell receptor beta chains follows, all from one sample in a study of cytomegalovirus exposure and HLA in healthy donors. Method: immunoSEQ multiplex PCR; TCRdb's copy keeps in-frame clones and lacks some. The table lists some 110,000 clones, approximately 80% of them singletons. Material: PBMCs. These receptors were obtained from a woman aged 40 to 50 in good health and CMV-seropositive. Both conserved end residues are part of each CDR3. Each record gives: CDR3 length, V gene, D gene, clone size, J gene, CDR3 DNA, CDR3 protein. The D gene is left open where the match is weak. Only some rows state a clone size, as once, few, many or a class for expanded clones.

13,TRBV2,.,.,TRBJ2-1,TGTGCCAGCAGCTATCAGGGCTACAATGAGCAGTTCTTC,CASSYQGYNEQFF
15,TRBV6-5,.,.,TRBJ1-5,TGTGCCAGCAGTTACACAGCTTTTAGCAATCAGCCCCAGCATTTT,CASSYTAFSNQPQHF
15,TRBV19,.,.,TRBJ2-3,TGTGCCAGTAGTCTCGGACTGCCCCCGGGGGATACGCAGTATTTT,CASSLGLPPGDTQYF
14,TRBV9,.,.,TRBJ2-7,TGTGCCAGCAGCGCTGGGGGGGGCAAGTACGAGCAGTACTTC,CASSAGGGKYEQYF
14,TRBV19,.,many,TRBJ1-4,TGTGCCAGTAGTATTACAGGGAAAGGCGAAAAACTGTTTTTT,CASSITGKGEKLFF
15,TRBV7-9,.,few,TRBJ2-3,TGTGCCAGCAGCTCCCGGACAGATCGCCAAGGTACGCAGTATTTT,CASSSRTDRQGTQYF
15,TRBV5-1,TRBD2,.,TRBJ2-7,TGCGCCAGCAGCTTGATGAGCGGGAGCTCCTACGAGCAGTACTTC,CASSLMSGSSYEQYF
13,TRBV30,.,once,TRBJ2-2,TGTGCCTGGACCTCCTTCAACACCGGGGAGCTGTTTTTT,CAWTSFNTGELFF
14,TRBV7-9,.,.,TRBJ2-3,TGTGCCAGCAGCTCAGACGGAGCTACAGATACGCAGTATTTT,CASSSDGATDTQYF
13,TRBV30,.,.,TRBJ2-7,TGTGCCTGGGTCTCCCAGGGGGGCTACGAGCAGTACTTC,CAWVSQGGYEQYF
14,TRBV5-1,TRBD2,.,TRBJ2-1,TGCGCCAGCAGCGAGGGACTAGCGGGAGGGAGGCAGTTCTTC,CASSEGLAGGRQFF
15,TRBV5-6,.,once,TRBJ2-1,TGTGCCAGCAGCTTAATATCGAGCTCCTACAATGAGCAGTTCTTC,CASSLISSSYNEQFF
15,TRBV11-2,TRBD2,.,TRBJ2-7,TGTGCCAGCAGCAAGGGACTAGCGGGAAACTACGAGCAGTACTTC,CASSKGLAGNYEQYF
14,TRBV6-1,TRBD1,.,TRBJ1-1,TGTGCCAGCAGCGCCCTCACAGGGGGCACTGAAGCTTTCTTT,CASSALTGGTEAFF
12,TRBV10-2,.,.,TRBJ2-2,TGCGCCAGCAGTGAGCCGGGGGGGGAGCTGTTTTTT,CASSEPGGELFF
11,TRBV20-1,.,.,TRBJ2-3,TGCAGTGCCAATTACGGAGATACGCAGTATTTT,CSANYGDTQYF
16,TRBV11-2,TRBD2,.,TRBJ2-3,TGTGCCAGCAGCTTAGGGACTAGCCACCCCACAGATACGCAGTATTTT,CASSLGTSHPTDTQYF
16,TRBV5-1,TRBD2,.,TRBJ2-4,TGCGCCAGCAGCTTGGAGAGCGGGAGGGCCGGGGACATTCAGTACTTC,CASSLESGRAGDIQYF
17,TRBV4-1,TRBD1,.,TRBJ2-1,TGCGCCAGCAGCCAACCCCTCCGGGACAGCTTCGGGAATGAGCAGTTCTTC,CASSQPLRDSFGNEQFF
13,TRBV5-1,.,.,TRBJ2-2,TGCGCCAGCAGCTTGTATTTCACCGGGGAGCTGTTTTTT,CASSLYFTGELFF
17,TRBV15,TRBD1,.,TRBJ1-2,TGTGCCACCAGTAGCTTGATAGGACAGGGAAAAACGAAGGGCTACACCTTC,CATSSLIGQGKTKGYTF
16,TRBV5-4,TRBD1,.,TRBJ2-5,TGTGCCAGCAGCCCGGGGACAGGGGGCTTGGTAGAGACCCAGTACTTC,CASSPGTGGLVETQYF
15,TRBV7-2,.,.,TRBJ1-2,TGTGCCAGCAGCGACCCGGGGGGGAGAACCTATGGCTACACCTTC,CASSDPGGRTYGYTF
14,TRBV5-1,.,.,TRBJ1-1,TGCGCCAGCAGCTCCCGACAGAGAGGCACTGAAGCTTTCTTT,CASSSRQRGTEAFF
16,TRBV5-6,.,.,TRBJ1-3,TGTGCCAGCAGCTATGGCTTAAGGGGCTCTGGAAACACCATATATTTT,CASSYGLRGSGNTIYF
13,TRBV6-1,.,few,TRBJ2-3,TGTGCCAGTAGCGGCCTTAACACAGATACGCAGTATTTT,CASSGLNTDTQYF
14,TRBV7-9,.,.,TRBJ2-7,TGTGCCAGCAGCTTAGGGCAGGGTATCGACGAGCAGTACTTC,CASSLGQGIDEQYF
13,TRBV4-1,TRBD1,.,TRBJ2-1,TGCGCCAGCAGCCAGACAGGGGCTAATGAGCAGTTCTTC,CASSQTGANEQFF
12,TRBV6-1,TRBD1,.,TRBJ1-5,TGTGCCAGCAGGACAGGGGGTCAGCCCCAGCATTTT,CASRTGGQPQHF
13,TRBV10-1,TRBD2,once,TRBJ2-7,TGCGCCAGCAGTGAGGCGGGGGTACGAGAGCAGTACTTC,CASSEAGVREQYF
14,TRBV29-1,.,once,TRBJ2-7,TGCAGCGCTCATTTACAGGGTCGCCCCTACGAGCAGTACTTC,CSAHLQGRPYEQYF
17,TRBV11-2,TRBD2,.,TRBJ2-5,TGTGCCAGCAGCTTCGATCTAGCGGGAGCACCACAAGAGACCCAGTACTTC,CASSFDLAGAPQETQYF
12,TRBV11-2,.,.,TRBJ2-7,TGTGCCAGCAGCTTGACGGGGGACGAGCAGTACTTC,CASSLTGDEQYF
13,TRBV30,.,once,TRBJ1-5,TGTGCCTGGAGTCGAGAAAGGGGTCAGCCCCAGCATTTT,CAWSRERGQPQHF
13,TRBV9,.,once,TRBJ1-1,TGTGCCAGCAGCGTAGACACCTACACTGAAGCTTTCTTT,CASSVDTYTEAFF
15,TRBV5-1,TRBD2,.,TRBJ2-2,TGCGCCAGCAGCCCCGAACTAGCGGGGACCGGGGAGCTGTTTTTT,CASSPELAGTGELFF
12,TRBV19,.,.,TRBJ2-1,TGTGCCAGTAGTAGGACTCCCAATGAGCAGTTCTTC,CASSRTPNEQFF
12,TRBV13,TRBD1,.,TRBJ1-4,TGTGCCAGCAGCGTACAGGGGGAAAAACTGTTTTTT,CASSVQGEKLFF
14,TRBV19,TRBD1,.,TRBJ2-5,TGTGCCAGTAGTCCCGGGACAGTTTTTGAGACCCAGTACTTC,CASSPGTVFETQYF
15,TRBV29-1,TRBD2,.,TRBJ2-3,TGCAGCGTTGACCCCCCTAGCGGGAGCTCAGATACGCAGTATTTT,CSVDPPSGSSDTQYF
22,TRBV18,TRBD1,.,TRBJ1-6,TGTGCCAGCTCACCACCGGGATTGGTCAGGGGGATCTACCCCATATATAATTCACCCCTCCACTTT,CASSPPGLVRGIYPIYNSPLHF
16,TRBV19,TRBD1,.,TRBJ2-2,TGTGCCAGTAGTATATCAGGGGGCATTTTGACCGGGGAGCTGTTTTTT,CASSISGGILTGELFF
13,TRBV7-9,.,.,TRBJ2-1,TGTGCCAGCAGCTTAGCGGGGAGTCGGGGGCAGTTCTTC,CASSLAGSRGQFF
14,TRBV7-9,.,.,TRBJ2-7,TGTGCCAGCAGCCTCCCGGGAGAATACTACGAGCAGTACTTC,CASSLPGEYYEQYF
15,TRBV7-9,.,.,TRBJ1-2,TGTGCCAGCAGCCCACGGTCCCTAGGAGATTATGGCTACACCTTC,CASSPRSLGDYGYTF
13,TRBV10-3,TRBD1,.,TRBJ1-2,TGTGCCATCAGCCCACAGGGGAACTATGGCTACACCTTC,CAISPQGNYGYTF
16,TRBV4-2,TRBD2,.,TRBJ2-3,TGTGCCAGCAGCCCTACTAGCGGGTCTAGCACAGATACGCAGTATTTT,CASSPTSGSSTDTQYF
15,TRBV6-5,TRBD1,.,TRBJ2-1,TGTGCCAGCAGTTCGGGACAGGGGGTCTCGCATGAGCAGTTCTTC,CASSSGQGVSHEQFF